This TCR beta chain was sequenced in a study of CD8 T cells in Susac syndrome. Findings and caveats of the study: The study admitted that it had a relatively small number of individuals in its TCR sequencing and HLA analysis.

When the RNA was reverse transcribed, random hexamers were used with an input of roughly 0.45 to 1 ug. Amplification of TCR beta CDR3 spanned 54 Vbeta and 13 Jbeta via immunoSEQ multiplex PCR. Each CDR3 protein is one row after TCRdb ran MiXCR on the immunoSEQ multiplex PCR reads. The sample shows around 180,000 distinct CDR3 sequences, roughly 96% of them seen only once. About this clonotype: Its target is unknown.

Bulk CD8+ and CD4+ cells came from magnetic negative isolation; CD8+ TEMRA by FACS. In germline, CDR1 is SGHTA, CDR2 FQGNSA. The CDR3 consists of 15 residues. V lost 3 bases and J 5 bases, leaving 14 bases between the germline ends. This TCR was recovered from a human donor with multiple sclerosis. The source material was CD8+ T cells from PBMCs. This chain connects TRBV7-2 to TRBJ1-5; the D gene is possibly TRBD1 (5 bases). The CDR3 reads CASSFVQGVHQPQHF. The CDR3 DNA is TGTGCCAGCAGCTTCGTGCAAGGGGTTCATCAGCCCCAGCATTTT.